This T cell receptor beta chain was recovered during a study of T cells in Graves' hyperthyroidism and ophthalmopathy. Broader study findings: Clonotypes that were expanded in thyroid above 0.001 mostly appeared in blood too.

A word on this clonotype: Its antigen remains unknown.

RNA transcripts served as the template for amplifying TCR beta CDR3 regions. A first-round RT-PCR of the TCR CDR3 used the HTBI primer set. TCRdb itself ran the multiplex PCR reads through MiXCR, one entry per CDR3 protein. Among hundreds of thousands of distinct CDR3 sequences, around 21% were seen once, and the ten largest hold 34%. This CDR3 comprises 12 residues. Germline-derived CDR1 and CDR2 are KGHSH and LQKENI. Trimming stripped 3 bases from V and 10 bases from J, with 10 bases between. The TCR comes from a man younger than 45 with Graves' ophthalmopathy. Sequenced sample: blood. The chain combines TRBV18 with TRBJ1-5; D remains ambiguous. CDR3 region: CASSPDSSPQHF. CDR3 coding DNA: TGTGCCAGCTCACCTGACTCGTCTCCCCAGCATTTT.